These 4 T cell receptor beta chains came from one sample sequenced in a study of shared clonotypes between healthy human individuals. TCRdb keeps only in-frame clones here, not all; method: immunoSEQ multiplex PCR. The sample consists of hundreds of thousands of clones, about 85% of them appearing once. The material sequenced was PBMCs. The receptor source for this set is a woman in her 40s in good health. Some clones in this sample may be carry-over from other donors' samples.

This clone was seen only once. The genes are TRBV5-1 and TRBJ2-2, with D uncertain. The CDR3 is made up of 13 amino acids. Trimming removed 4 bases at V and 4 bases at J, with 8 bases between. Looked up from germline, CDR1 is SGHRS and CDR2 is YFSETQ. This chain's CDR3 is CASSAGTTGELFF. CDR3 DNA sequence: TGCGCCAGCAGCGCAGGAACCACCGGGGAGCTGTTTTTT.

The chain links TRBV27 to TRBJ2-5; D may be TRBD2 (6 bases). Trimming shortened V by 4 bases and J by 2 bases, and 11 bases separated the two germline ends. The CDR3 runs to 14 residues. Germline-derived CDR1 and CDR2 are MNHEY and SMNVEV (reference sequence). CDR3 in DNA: TGTGCCAGCAGTTCCATAGCGGTACAAGAGACCCAGTACTTC. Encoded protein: CASSSIAVQETQYF.

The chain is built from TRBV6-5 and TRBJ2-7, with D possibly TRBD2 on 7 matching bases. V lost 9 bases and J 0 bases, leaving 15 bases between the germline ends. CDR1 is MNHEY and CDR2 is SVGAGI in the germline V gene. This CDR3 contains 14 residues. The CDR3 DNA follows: TGTGCCAGTAAGGGGGGGGGACACTCCTACGAGCAGTACTTC. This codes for CASKGGGHSYEQYF.

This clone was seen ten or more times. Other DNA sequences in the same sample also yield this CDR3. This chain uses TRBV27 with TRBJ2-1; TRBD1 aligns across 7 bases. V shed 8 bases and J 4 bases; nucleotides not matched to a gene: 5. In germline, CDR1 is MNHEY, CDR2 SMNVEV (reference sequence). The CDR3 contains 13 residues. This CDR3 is CASRWDRYNEQFF. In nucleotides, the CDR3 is TGTGCCAGCCGTTGGGACAGATACAATGAGCAGTTCTTC.